The clone carrying this T cell receptor (beta chain) was seen many times. Unique molecular identifiers tagged the TCRbeta library. MiXCR, run by TCRdb on the PCR reads, gives a single entry per CDR3 protein. This table holds roughly 76,000 distinct CDR3 sequences, 11% found once. This sample was included in a study of T-cell reconstitution after alpha-beta-depleted transplantation in children. J gave up 6 bases and V 5 bases, and 21 bases lay outside the gene matches. Germline V gives CDR1 SGHVS, CDR2 FNYEAQ. The CDR3 covers 19 residues. The source is a boy younger than 18 with acute myeloid leukemia, due to receive a stem cell transplant. This chain links TRBV7-6 with TRBJ2-5; 10 bases align to TRBD2. Sequencing used PBMCs, obtained before TCRalphabeta/CD19-depleted stem cell transplant. CDR3 nucleotides: TGTGCCAGCAGCCCCCTTCCCCTAGCGGGGGTACACGATCGCAAGACCCAGTACTTC. It yields the protein CASSPLPLAGVHDRKTQYF.